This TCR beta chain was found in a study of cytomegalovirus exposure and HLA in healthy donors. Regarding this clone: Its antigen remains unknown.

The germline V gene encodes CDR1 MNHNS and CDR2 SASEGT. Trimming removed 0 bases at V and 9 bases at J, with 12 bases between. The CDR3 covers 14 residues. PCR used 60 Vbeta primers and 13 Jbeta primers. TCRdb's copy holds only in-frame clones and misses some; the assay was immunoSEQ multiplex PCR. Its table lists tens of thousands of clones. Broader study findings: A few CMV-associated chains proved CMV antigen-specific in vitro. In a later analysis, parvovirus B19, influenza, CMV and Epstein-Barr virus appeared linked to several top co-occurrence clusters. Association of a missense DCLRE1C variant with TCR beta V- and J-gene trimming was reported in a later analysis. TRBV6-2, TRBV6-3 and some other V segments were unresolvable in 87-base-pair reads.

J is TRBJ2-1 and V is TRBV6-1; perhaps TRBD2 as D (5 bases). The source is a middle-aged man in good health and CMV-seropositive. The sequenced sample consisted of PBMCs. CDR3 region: CASSEANERGEQFF. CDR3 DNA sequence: TGTGCCAGCAGTGAAGCTAACGAACGGGGTGAGCAGTTCTTC.